This T cell receptor (beta chain) was sequenced during a study of follicular helper T cells after annual influenza vaccination. Concerning this clone: The antigen remains unidentified.

Sample time point: 2015-2016 season, pre-vaccination. Survey level resolution was used for TCRB sequencing. Measured with immunoSEQ multiplex PCR; TCRdb has only the in-frame clones, and not every one. Here the sample spans about 9,400 clones, about 82% being singletons. Notes on the study in general: Productive TCRB sequences came from only about 10-22% of cells. Plasmablast frequency change correlated with clonality change in ICOS+CD38+ cTfh.

This CDR3 contains 19 residues. Trimming cost V 0 bases and J 0 bases, with 15 bases left between them. Germline V gives CDR1 LGHNA, CDR2 YNFKEQ. The sequencing here drew on CXCR5+ CD38- circulating T follicular helper cells from blood, taken on the day of influenza vaccination. The subset here: circulating Tfh, non-naive CD4+CXCR5+PD-1+ (ICOS+CD38+ or ICOS-CD38-). This clonotype was sampled from an adult who received the influenza vaccine. The V gene is TRBV4-2, the J gene TRBJ2-6; D might be TRBD2 (6 bases). CDR3 bases: TGTGCCAGCAGCCAAGAAAGCGAAGCGGGCTTCTCTGGGGCCAACGTCCTGACTTTC. This encodes CASSQESEAGFSGANVLTF.